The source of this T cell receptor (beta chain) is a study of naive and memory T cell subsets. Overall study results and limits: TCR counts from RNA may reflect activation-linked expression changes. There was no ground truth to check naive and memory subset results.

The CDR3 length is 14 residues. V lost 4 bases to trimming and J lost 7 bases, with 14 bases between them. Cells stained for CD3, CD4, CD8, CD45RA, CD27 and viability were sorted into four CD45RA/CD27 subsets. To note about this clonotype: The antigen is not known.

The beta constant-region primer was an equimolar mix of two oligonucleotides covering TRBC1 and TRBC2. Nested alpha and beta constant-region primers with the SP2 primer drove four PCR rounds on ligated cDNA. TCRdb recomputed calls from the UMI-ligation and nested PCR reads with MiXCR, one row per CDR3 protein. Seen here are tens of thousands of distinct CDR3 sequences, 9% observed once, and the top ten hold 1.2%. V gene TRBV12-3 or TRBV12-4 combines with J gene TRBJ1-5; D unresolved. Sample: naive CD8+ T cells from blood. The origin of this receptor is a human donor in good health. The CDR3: CASSSAPVSQPQHF. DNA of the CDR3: TGTGCCAGCAGTTCGGCGCCCGTTTCCCAGCCCCAGCATTTT.